These 3 T cell receptor beta chains were sequenced from one sample in a study of blood T cell repertoires in COVID-19. Some clones are missing from TCRdb's copy, which holds only in-frame ones; the method was immunoSEQ multiplex PCR. The table includes about 220,000 clones, around 82% detected once. The sequenced sample consisted of peripheral blood. These receptors were collected from a human donor in a cohort sampled during active COVID-19.

The chain uses TRBV2 and TRBJ1-3; D is perhaps TRBD1 (5 bases). The CDR3 extends over 13 amino acids. The germline V gene encodes CDR1 SNHLY and CDR2 FYNNEI. Deletions cut 4 bases from V and 4 bases from J, with 8 bases between. CDR3 DNA sequence: TGTGCCAGCAGTGGGGGGGTCGGAAACACCATATATTTT. This codes for CASSGGVGNTIYF.

V gene TRBV19 combines with J gene TRBJ1-5; the D gene is possibly TRBD1 (5 bases). Trimming cost V 3 bases and J 7 bases, with 13 bases left between them. Germline V gene sequence: CDR1 LNHDA, CDR2 SQIVND (reference sequence). The CDR3 length is 14 residues. CDR3 sequence: CASSILQVGQPQHF. In nucleotides, the CDR3 is TGTGCCAGTAGTATCCTACAGGTAGGACAGCCCCAGCATTTT.

A remark on this clone: The junction departs from the called germline gene at one end, perhaps through a read error. This rearrangement joins TRBV3-1 (or the pseudogene TRBV3-2) to TRBJ2-1, with 8 nucleotides matching TRBD1. The CDR3 covers 11 residues. The V gene's germline CDR1 is LGHDT and CDR2 YNNKEL (reference sequence). The CDR3 DNA follows: TGTGCCAGCAGCTCCCGACAGGGACAGGTCTTC. Translating gives CASSSRQGQVF.